The rows below give T cell receptor beta chains drawn from one sample of a study of blood T cell repertoires in COVID-19. This table comes from immunoSEQ multiplex PCR, and its TCRdb copy is limited to in-frame clones, with some not included. The sample holds 80,000 or so clones, approximately 82% seen once. Sequences were obtained from peripheral blood. These TCRs come from a human donor in a cohort sampled during active COVID-19. CDR3s leave out the opening cysteine and the closing phenylalanine or tryptophan. Fields, in order: J gene, CDR3 length, V gene, CDR3 protein.

>TRBJ1-2|12|TRBV10-1
ASSRDRGTYGYT
>TRBJ2-7|12|TRBV5-5
ASSPLAGGSEQY
>TRBJ2-2|15|TRBV4-2
ASSQDRQGRNTGELF
>TRBJ1-4|14|TRBV16
ASSQHAGQEGEKLF
>TRBJ1-5|14|TRBV2
ASSESGGPGNQPQH
>TRBJ1-5|12|TRBV16
ASSQFEGNQPQH
>TRBJ2-1|13|TRBV28
ASSLRTSVYNEQF
>TRBJ1-6|13|TRBV5-6
ASSFGWTGGSPLH
>TRBJ2-1|14|TRBV7-2
ASSPLGGPRFNEQF
>TRBJ1-3|16|TRBV28
ASSFDRAKPLSGNTIY
>TRBJ1-1|11|TRBV7-3
ASSLQGDTEAF
>TRBJ1-5|13|TRBV18
ASSPPGGNNQPQH
>TRBJ1-2|13|TRBV27
ASSTRQGRGYGYT
>TRBJ2-2|12|TRBV6-4
ASSDSGAAGELF
>TRBJ2-5|12|TRBV25-1
ASSRQGPQETQY
>TRBJ1-5|12|TRBV9
ASSPGTGSQPQH
>TRBJ2-7|12|TRBV2
ASSRLASFYEQY
>TRBJ2-4|14|TRBV11-3
ASRGTGDGDKNIQY
>TRBJ2-2|13|TRBV18
ASSPSRDIPGELF
>TRBJ2-2|12|TRBV27
ASSLILNTGELF
>TRBJ2-5|13|TRBV5-1
ASSLGAGTGETQY
>TRBJ1-4|13|TRBV15
ATSTNKATNEKLF
>TRBJ2-7|11|TRBV7-9
ASSLQGNHEQY
>TRBJ2-5|14|TRBV11-1
ASSGGTSGGLGTQY
>TRBJ1-2|14|TRBV14
ASSPRGTRANYGYT
>TRBJ1-5|14|TRBV5-1
ASSLEGPYSNQPQH
>TRBJ1-1|10|TRBV25-1
ASSDHRAEAF
>TRBJ1-1|12|TRBV5-1
ASSFRPQNTEAF
>TRBJ2-3|11|TRBV24-1
ATSGQGAYTQY
>TRBJ1-1|12|TRBV6-5
ASRTTGVNTEAF
>TRBJ2-1|12|TRBV29-1
SVVGGQVFGEQF
>TRBJ1-3|11|TRBV29-1
SGTGTPGNTIY
>TRBJ2-7|12|TRBV2
ASSPDRVSYEQY
>TRBJ2-5|13|TRBV6-4
ASSQDSGSGETQY
>TRBJ2-2|12|TRBV7-2
ASSLGRDTGELF
>TRBJ2-5|15|TRBV9
ASSVIGTSGGQETQY
>TRBJ1-1|11|TRBV7-9
ASSTDKNTEAF
>TRBJ1-2|11|TRBV18
ASSQDRVYGYT
>TRBJ2-1|14|TRBV5-1
ASSQLAGGPRNEQF
>TRBJ2-7|12|TRBV9
ASSLAGGPVEQY
>TRBJ1-5|12|TRBV3-1/TRBV3-2
ASSQRQSNQPQH
>TRBJ2-1|13|TRBV5-1
ASSSSGGAGNEQF
>TRBJ1-1|11|TRBV6-5
ASKEQFNTEAF
>TRBJ1-1|11|TRBV2
ASSGQGDTEAF
>TRBJ2-7|12|TRBV6-5
ASSRDSLAYEQY
>TRBJ2-2|12|TRBV15
ATSRGGSAGELF
>TRBJ2-7|14|TRBV11-3
ASSLDPFGPFYEQY
>TRBJ1-3|10|TRBV5-1
ASSYPGQAIY
>TRBJ2-1|13|TRBV18
ASSPRQGGFNEQF